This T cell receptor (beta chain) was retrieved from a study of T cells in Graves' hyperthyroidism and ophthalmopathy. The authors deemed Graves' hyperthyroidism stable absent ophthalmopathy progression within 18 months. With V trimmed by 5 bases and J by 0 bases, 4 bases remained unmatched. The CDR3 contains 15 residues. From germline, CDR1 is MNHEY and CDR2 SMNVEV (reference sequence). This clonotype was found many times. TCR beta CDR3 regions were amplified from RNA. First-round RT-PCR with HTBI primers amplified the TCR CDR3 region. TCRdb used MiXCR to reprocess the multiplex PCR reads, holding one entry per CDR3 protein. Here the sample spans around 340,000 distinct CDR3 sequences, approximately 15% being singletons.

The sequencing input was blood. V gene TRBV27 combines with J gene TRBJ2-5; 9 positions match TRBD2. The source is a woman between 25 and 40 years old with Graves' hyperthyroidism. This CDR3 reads CASSTSGRNQETQYF. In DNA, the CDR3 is TGTGCCAGCAGTACCAGCGGGAGGAACCAAGAGACCCAGTACTTC.